This T cell receptor beta chain comes out of a study of blood T cells in healthy people across ages. Study conclusions and caveats: Age brought a roughly linear fall in TCR beta diversity measured per million T cells. There were more naive CD4+ cells and higher diversity in long-lived donors than in aged donors.

The ends were cut back, 3 bases at V and 8 bases at J, with 17 bases in the middle. The CDR3 runs to 15 residues. The germline V gene has CDR1 SNHLY and CDR2 FYNNEI. Alongside a J-beta primer mix, a sample-barcoded 5' primer served in a second PCR lasting about 7 to 12 cycles. TCRdb ran MiXCR on the 5' RACE reads and lists one entry per CDR3 protein. The table shows about 620,000 distinct CDR3 sequences, with under 65% occurring only once. PBMCs, at least 6.5 million per sample, were isolated. Total RNA extracted from each sample amounted to at least 5 micrograms. This clonotype has ten or more counts. Its antigen is as yet unknown.

Sequencing used blood. The V and J genes are TRBV2 and TRBJ2-1, with D possibly being TRBD2 (6 bases). This clonotype originated in a woman aged 80 or over in good health. CDR3 coding DNA: TGTGCCAGCAGTGACAGGCGGGGCCCCGGAGATGAGCAGTTCTTC. Its translation is CASSDRRGPGDEQFF.